This T cell receptor beta chain was found in a study of CD8 T cells in ankylosing spondylitis. TCRdb itself ran the 5' RACE reads through MiXCR, one entry per CDR3 protein. Among some 200,000 distinct CDR3 sequences, around 25% were seen once, and the ten largest hold around 6.3%. Study results and caveats: In peripheral blood, disease-linked CD8+ clones occurred at relatively low frequencies. As reported, disease-linked clones showed significant enrichment in matched ankylosing spondylitis synovial fluid.

Notes on this clonotype: Antigen unknown.

This sequence was found in a male donor with ankylosing spondylitis or in good health (not recorded which). Material for sequencing was blood, either unsorted or a sorted T cell fraction (not recorded which).

CDR3 nucleotide sequence: TGCAGTGCTAGTACTAGGAATCAAGAGACCCAGTACTTC. Translated: CSASTRNQETQYF. The chain is built from TRBV20-1 and TRBJ2-5, with D perhaps matching TRBD2 (5 bases). The CDR3 loop spans 13 amino acids. V was pared by 3 bases and J by 2 bases, with 10 bases between. Germline V gene sequence: CDR1 DFQATT, CDR2 SNEGSKA (reference sequence).